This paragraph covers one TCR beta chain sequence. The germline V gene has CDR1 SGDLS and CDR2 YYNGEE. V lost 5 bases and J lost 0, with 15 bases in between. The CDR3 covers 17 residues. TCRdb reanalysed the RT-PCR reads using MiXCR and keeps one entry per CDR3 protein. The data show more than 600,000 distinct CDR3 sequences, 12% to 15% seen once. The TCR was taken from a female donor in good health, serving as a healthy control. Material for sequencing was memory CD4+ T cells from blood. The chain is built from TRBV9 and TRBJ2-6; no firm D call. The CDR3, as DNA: TGTGCCAGCAGTCTTACCGGGCGCAACTCTGGGGCCAACGTCCTGACTTTC. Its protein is CASSLTGRNSGANVLTF.